This T cell receptor (beta chain) was retrieved from a study of shared clonotypes between healthy human individuals. In regard to this clone: The antigen is not known. This specimen includes other DNA sequences encoding the same CDR3.

Positively selected for CCR7, the CD45RO-negative cells used as naive CD8 cells excluded terminally differentiated effector memory CD45RA+ cells. CDR3 length: 13 residues. CDR1 is LGHNA, CDR2 YSLEER, per germline. V lost 3 bases to trimming and J lost 4 bases, with 9 bases between them. General study points: Naive CD4 clonotype sharing across four donors was approximately 5%.

Sequencing was performed with immunoSEQ multiplex PCR; in TCRdb, only in-frame clones are kept and a portion is missing. The data contain about 2 million clones, about 95% of them seen just once; the ten biggest clones take up about 1.1%. The sequencing input was naive CD8+ T cells sorted from blood. The chain carries TRBV4-3 and TRBJ2-5, with D possibly matching TRBD2 (7 bases). The TCR originated in a man aged 18 to 30 in good health. As DNA, the CDR3 is TGCGCCAGCAGCCAGGGAGGGGGAGAGACCCAGTACTTC. It yields the protein CASSQGGGETQYF.